This T cell receptor (beta chain) was identified during a study of cytomegalovirus exposure and HLA in healthy donors. General study results and limits: An ancestry cluster, one associated with Asian ancestry, reportedly showed fewer N-insertions than the approximately 670-donor mean in a later analysis. A cluster of highly shared sequence variants was likely a sequencing artifact. One variant, a missense change in DCLRE1C, was linked in a later analysis to TCR beta V- and J-gene trimming.

This clone was counted only a few times. The antigen is not known. The germline V gene has CDR1 SGHAT and CDR2 FQNNGV. V was shortened by 5 bases and J by 1 base, with 8 bases between the two germline ends. The length of the CDR3 is 14 residues. 60 Vbeta and 13 Jbeta primers were used in PCR. The assay was immunoSEQ multiplex PCR, and TCRdb's table has in-frame clones only and misses some. The sample shows about 130,000 clones, around 78% of them seen only once. This chain connects TRBV11-2 to TRBJ2-2; D call uncertain. The receptor's source is a man aged 50-59 years in good health and CMV-seronegative. The sample taken for sequencing was PBMCs. In DNA, the CDR3 is TGTGCCAGCAGCCCAGGCATGAACACCGGGGAGCTGTTTTTT. It encodes CASSPGMNTGELFF.